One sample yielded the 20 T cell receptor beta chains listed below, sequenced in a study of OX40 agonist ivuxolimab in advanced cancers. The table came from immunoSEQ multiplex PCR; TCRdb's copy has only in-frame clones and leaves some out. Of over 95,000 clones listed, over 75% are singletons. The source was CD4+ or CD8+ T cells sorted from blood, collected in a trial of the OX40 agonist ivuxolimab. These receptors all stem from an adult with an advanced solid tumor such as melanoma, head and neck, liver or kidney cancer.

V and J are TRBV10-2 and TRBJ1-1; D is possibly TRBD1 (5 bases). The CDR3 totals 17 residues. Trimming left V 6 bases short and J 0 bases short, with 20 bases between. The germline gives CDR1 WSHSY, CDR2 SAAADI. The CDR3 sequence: CASSPKPRTGMNTEAFF. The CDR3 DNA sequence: TGCGCCAGCAGCCCAAAACCCCGCACAGGAATGAACACTGAAGCTTTCTTT.

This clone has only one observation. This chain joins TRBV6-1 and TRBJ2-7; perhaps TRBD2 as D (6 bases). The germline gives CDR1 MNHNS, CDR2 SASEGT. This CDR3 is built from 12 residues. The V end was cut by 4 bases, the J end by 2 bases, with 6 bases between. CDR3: CASSGLAYEQYF. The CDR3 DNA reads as TGTGCCAGCAGTGGACTAGCCTACGAGCAGTACTTC.

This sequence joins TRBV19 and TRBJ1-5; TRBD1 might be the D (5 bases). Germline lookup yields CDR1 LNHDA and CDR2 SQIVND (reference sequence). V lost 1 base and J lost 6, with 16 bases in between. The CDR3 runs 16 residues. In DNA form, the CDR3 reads TGTGCCAGTAGTATAGTTAACAGGAGAGGTGGTCAGCCCCAGCATTTT. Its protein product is CASSIVNRRGGQPQHF.

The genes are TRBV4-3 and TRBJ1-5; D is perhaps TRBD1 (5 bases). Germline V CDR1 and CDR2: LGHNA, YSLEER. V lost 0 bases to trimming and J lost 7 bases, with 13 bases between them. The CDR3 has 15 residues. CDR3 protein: CASSQEGGRGQPQHF. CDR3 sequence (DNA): TGCGCCAGCAGCCAAGAGGGGGGACGCGGGCAGCCCCAGCATTTT.

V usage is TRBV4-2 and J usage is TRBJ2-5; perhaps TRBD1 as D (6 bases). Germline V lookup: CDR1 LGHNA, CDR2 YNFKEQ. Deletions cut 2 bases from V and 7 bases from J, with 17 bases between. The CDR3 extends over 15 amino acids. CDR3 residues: CASSQYTGPGGTQYF. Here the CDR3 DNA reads TGTGCCAGCAGCCAATACACAGGGCCTGGGGGGACCCAGTACTTC.

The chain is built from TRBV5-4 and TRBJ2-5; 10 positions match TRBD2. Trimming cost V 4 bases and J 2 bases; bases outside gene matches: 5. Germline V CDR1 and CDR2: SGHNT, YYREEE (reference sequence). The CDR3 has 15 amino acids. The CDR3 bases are TGTGCCAGCAGCCGGACTAGCGGACCTCAAGAGACCCAGTACTTC. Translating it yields CASSRTSGPQETQYF.

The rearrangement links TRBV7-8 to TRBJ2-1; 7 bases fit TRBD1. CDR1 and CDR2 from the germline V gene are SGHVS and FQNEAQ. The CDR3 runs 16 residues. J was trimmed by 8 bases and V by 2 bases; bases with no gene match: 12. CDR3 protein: CASSLRWAPGGYEQFF. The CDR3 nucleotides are TGTGCCAGCAGCTTAAGATGGGCGCCAGGGGGATATGAGCAGTTCTTC.

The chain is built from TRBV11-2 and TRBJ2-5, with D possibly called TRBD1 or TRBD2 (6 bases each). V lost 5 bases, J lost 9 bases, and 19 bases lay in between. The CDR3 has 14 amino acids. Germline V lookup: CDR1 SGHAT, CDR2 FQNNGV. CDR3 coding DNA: TGTGCCAGCAGCAACCCACTACAGGGAGGTTCCCAGTACTTC. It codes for CASSNPLQGGSQYF. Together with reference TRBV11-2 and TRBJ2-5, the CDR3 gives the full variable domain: EAGVAQSPRYKIIEKRQSVAFWCNPISGHATLYWYQQILGQGPKLLIQFQNNGVVDDSQLPKDRFSAERLKGVDSTLKIQPAKLEDSAVYLCASSNPLQGGSQYFGPGTRLLVL.

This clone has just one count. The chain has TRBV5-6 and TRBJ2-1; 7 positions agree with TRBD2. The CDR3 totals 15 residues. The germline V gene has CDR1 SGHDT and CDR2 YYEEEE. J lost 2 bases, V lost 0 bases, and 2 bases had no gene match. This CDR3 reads CASSLGGGAYNEQFF. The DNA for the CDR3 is TGTGCCAGCAGCTTGGGTGGGGGGGCCTACAATGAGCAGTTCTTC.

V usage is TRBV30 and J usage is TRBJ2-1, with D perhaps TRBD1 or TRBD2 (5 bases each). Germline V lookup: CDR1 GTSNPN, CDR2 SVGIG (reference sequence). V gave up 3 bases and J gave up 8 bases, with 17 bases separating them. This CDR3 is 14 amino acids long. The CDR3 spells CAWSGSPGRDEQFF. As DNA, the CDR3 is TGTGCCTGGAGCGGAAGCCCGGGGCGGGATGAGCAGTTCTTC.

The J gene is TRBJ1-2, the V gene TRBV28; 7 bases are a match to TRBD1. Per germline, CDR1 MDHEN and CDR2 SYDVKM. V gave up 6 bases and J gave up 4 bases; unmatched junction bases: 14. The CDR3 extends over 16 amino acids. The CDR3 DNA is TGTGCCAGCAGGGGTATGAGAACAGGGGCCCTCTATGGCTACACCTTC. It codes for CASRGMRTGALYGYTF.

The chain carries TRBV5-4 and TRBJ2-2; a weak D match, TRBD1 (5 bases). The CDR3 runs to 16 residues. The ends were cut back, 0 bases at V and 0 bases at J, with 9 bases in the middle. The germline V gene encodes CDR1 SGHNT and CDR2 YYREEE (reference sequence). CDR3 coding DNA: TGTGCCAGCAGCTTGGAGCCAGGGACGAACACCGGGGAGCTGTTTTTT. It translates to CASSLEPGTNTGELFF.

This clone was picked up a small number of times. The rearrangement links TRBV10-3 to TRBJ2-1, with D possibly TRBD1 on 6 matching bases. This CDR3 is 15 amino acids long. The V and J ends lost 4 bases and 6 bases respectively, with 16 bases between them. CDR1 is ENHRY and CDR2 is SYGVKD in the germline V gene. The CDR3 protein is CAISALGARGNEQFF. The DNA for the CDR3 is TGTGCCATCAGTGCTCTGGGGGCAAGGGGCAATGAGCAGTTCTTC.

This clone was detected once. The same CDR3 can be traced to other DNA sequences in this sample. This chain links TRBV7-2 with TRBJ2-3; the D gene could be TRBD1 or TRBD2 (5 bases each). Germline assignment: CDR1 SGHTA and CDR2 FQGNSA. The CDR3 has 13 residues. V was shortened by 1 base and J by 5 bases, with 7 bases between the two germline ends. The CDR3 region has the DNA TGTGCCAGCAGCTTAGTTGGGGGAGATACGCAGTATTTT. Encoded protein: CASSLVGGDTQYF.

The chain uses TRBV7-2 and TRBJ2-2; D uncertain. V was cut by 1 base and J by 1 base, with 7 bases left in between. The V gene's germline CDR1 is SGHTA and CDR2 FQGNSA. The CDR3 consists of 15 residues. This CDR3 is CASSLVVLNTGELFF. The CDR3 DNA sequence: TGTGCCAGCAGCTTAGTGGTGTTGAACACCGGGGAGCTGTTTTTT.

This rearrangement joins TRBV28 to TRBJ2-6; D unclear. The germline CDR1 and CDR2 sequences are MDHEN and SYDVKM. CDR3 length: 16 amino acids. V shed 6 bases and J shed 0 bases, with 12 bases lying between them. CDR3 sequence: CASSTNQFSGANVLTF. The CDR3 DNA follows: TGTGCCAGCAGCACCAATCAGTTCTCTGGGGCCAACGTCCTGACTTTC.

CDR3 bases: TGTGCCAGTAGGGAAGGGGACAGGGGGCGGCAGCCCCAGCATTTT. Translation gives CASREGDRGRQPQHF. The rearrangement uses TRBV19 and TRBJ1-5; 12 positions match TRBD1. The CDR3 covers 15 residues. CDR1 is LNHDA, CDR2 SQIVND, per germline (reference sequence). J was trimmed by 7 bases and V by 6 bases; bases with no gene match: 7.

The CDR3 region is CASSIATTGGGEQFF. CDR3 nucleotide sequence: TGTGCCAGTAGTATAGCCACGACAGGGGGTGGTGAGCAGTTCTTC. This chain uses TRBV19 with TRBJ2-1, with 9 bases fitting TRBD1. Germline V gives CDR1 LNHDA, CDR2 SQIVND (reference sequence). This CDR3 spans 15 amino acids. The trim removed 1 base at V and 9 bases at J, leaving 7 bases unmatched.

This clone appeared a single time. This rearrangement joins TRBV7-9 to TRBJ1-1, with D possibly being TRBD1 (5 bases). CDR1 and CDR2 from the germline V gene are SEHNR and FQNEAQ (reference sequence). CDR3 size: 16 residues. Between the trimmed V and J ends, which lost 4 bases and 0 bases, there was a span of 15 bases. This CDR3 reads CASSSPGSRVNTEAFF. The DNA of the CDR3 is TGTGCCAGCAGCTCCCCAGGGTCTCGGGTGAACACTGAAGCTTTCTTT.

CDR3 sequence reads: CASAQDANYEQYF. DNA of the CDR3: TGTGCCAGCGCTCAGGACGCTAACTACGAGCAGTACTTC. This chain joins TRBV2 and TRBJ2-7, with D unresolved. CDR1 and CDR2 from the germline V gene are SNHLY and FYNNEI. V dropped 8 bases and J dropped 3 bases, with 14 bases sitting between them. CDR3 length equals 13 residues.